The clone carrying this T cell receptor (beta chain) appeared a single time. Antigen: not known. 13 Jbeta primers and 60 Vbeta primers were used for the PCR. Clones were read by immunoSEQ multiplex PCR, and TCRdb kept only the in-frame ones, dropping some. The table shows roughly 70,000 clones, with around 77% occurring only once. This sample is drawn from a study of cytomegalovirus exposure and HLA in healthy donors. Study-level results: Productive status was seen about 90% or about 30% of the time for most TCR beta V segments in an earlier analysis. The sole available immune exposure information was CMV serostatus. Several of the most significant clusters appeared linked to common viral pathogens, based on a later analysis.

The V gene's germline CDR1 is SGHTA and CDR2 FQGNSA. With 1 base clipped from V and 10 bases from J, the junction kept 6 bases outside the gene matches. This CDR3 contains 13 residues. The clonotype was recovered from a man in his fifties in good health and CMV-seronegative. V gene TRBV7-2 combines with J gene TRBJ1-1; 7 nucleotides line up with TRBD1. The sample comprised PBMCs. CDR3 amino acids: CASSLVSGGLAFF. The CDR3 nucleotides read TGTGCCAGCAGCTTAGTTTCAGGGGGTTTAGCTTTCTTT.